This is a list of T cell receptor beta chains from one sample in a study of blood T cell repertoires in COVID-19. The method was immunoSEQ multiplex PCR; TCRdb's version includes in-frame clones alone and lacks a portion of them. The sample lists 85,000 to 100,000 clones, 80% seen once, with 7.5% to 9.5% in the top ten. Sequenced material: peripheral blood. These receptors originate from a man in his forties or fifties who had recovered from COVID-19. Both conserved end residues are part of each CDR3. The order of the fields is V gene, J gene, clone size, D gene, CDR3 DNA, CDR3 protein. The D gene is left open where the match is weak. Only some rows state a clone size, as once, few, many or a class for expanded clones.

>TRBV28|TRBJ2-7|-|TRBD2
TGTGCCAGCAGCCCCGGGACTAGCGGGAGCCTTGGAGAGCAGTACTTC
CASSPGTSGSLGEQYF
>TRBV4-2|TRBJ2-7|-|TRBD2
TGTGCCAGCAGCCAAGAATTTTCCCTAGCGGGATCTTACGAGCAGTACTTC
CASSQEFSLAGSYEQYF
>TRBV5-1|TRBJ1-6|-|-
TGCGCCAGCAGCTTACTCGACAGGTCACCCCTCCACTTT
CASSLLDRSPLHF
>TRBV30|TRBJ1-2|-|-
TGTGCCTGGGGAATCCGAGACTATGGCTACACCTTC
CAWGIRDYGYTF
>TRBV24-1|TRBJ2-3|-|-
TGTGCCACCAGTGATCCAACGGTTAGCACAGATACGCAGTATTTT
CATSDPTVSTDTQYF
>TRBV2|TRBJ1-6|-|-
TGTGCCAGGCGGGCAGCTAGCTCCTATAATTCACCCCTCCACTTT
CARRAASSYNSPLHF
>TRBV11-2|TRBJ2-1|-|-
TGTGCCAGCAGCTTAGCCCGGGAGCAGTTCTTC
CASSLAREQFF
>TRBV18|TRBJ2-7|-|-
TGTGCCAGCTCACGGACAGATGACGAGCAGTACTTC
CASSRTDDEQYF
>TRBV6-2/TRBV6-3|TRBJ2-2|once|TRBD2
TGTGCCAGCAGTCGAGGACTAGCGGGCACCGGGGAGCTGTTTTTT
CASSRGLAGTGELFF
>TRBV6-2/TRBV6-3|TRBJ2-1|few|TRBD2
TGTGCCAGCAGTTCCCCCACCCTGGGACTAGCGATTGTCGAGCAGTTCTTC
CASSSPTLGLAIVEQFF
>TRBV15|TRBJ2-2|-|-
TGTGCCACCAGCAGAGATCATCAGGGGACCGGCTCGAACACCGGGGAGCTGTTTTTT
CATSRDHQGTGSNTGELFF
>TRBV29-1|TRBJ2-1|-|TRBD1
TGCAGCGTCGAAACCTCGCCTGGGACAGCCGACTTCTTC
CSVETSPGTADFF
>TRBV29-1|TRBJ1-1|few|-
TGCAGCGTTCAATGGGGGGAAACTGAAGCTTTCTTT
CSVQWGETEAFF
>TRBV27|TRBJ2-4|-|TRBD2
TGTGCCAGCAGTAAATTAGCGGGGATCAAAAACATTCAGTACTTC
CASSKLAGIKNIQYF
>TRBV6-6|TRBJ1-1|-|-
TGTGCCAGCAGTTACCAAGGAGAAAACACTGAAGCTTTCTTT
CASSYQGENTEAFF
>TRBV9|TRBJ2-7|-|-
TGTGCCAGCAGCCCTTCACTCGTTAACTACGAGCAGTACTTC
CASSPSLVNYEQYF
>TRBV30|TRBJ1-3|-|TRBD1
TGTGCCTGGAGTGCCCGTGGGACAGCCCGAAACACCATATATTTT
CAWSARGTARNTIYF
>TRBV3-1/TRBV3-2|TRBJ1-1|-|TRBD1
TGTGCCAGCAGCCTAACAGGGGAGACTGAAGCTTTCTTT
CASSLTGETEAFF
>TRBV29-1|TRBJ1-2|-|-
TGCAGCGACCGACCCTGGCAGGGCTATGGCTACACCTTC
CSDRPWQGYGYTF
>TRBV18|TRBJ2-1|-|-
TGTGCCAGCTCACCCCCAGAGGGCAGGGAGCAGTTCTTC
CASSPPEGREQFF
>TRBV5-1|TRBJ1-1|-|-
TGCGCCAGCAAACAGGAAACAGAGAACACTGAAGCTTTCTTT
CASKQETENTEAFF
>TRBV20-1|TRBJ2-3|once|TRBD1
TGCAGTGTTGAGCGACAGGGTACGCAGTATTTT
CSVERQGTQYF
>TRBV19|TRBJ2-1|-|-
TGTGCCAGTAGATCCCAGGGATACAATGAGCAGTTCTTC
CASRSQGYNEQFF
>TRBV7-8|TRBJ2-7|-|-
TGTGCCAGCAGCTTAGAAGAGGCGGGCTTTATCGAGCAGTACTTC
CASSLEEAGFIEQYF
>TRBV10-3|TRBJ1-3|-|-
TGTGCCATCAGAGCACAGGACTCTGGAAACACCATATATTTT
CAIRAQDSGNTIYF
>TRBV2|TRBJ2-3|-|TRBD2
TGTGCCAGCAGTGAAGGACTAGCGGGGACAGATACGCAGTATTTT
CASSEGLAGTDTQYF
>TRBV24-1|TRBJ1-5|-|-
TGTGCCACCAGCCCTGATAGTAGCAATCAGCCCCAGCATTTT
CATSPDSSNQPQHF
>TRBV13|TRBJ2-1|-|-
TGTGCCAGCAGCTTATGGGCCGGAGGAGGGAATGAGCAGTTCTTC
CASSLWAGGGNEQFF